The 9 T cell receptor beta chains reported below all come from one sample, sequenced in a study of control samples from healthy donors and cancer patients. Measured with immunoSEQ multiplex PCR; TCRdb has only the in-frame clones, and not every one. The sample lists under 200,000 clones, 96% occurring once. Sequenced material: blood. These receptors were collected from a young woman in good health.

This chain connects TRBV6-5 to TRBJ1-6; tentative D call: TRBD1 (6 bases). V was clipped by 7 bases and J by 9 bases, with 19 bases between them. Germline CDR1 reads MNHEY; CDR2 reads SVGAGI. The CDR3 is 15 residues long. The CDR3 DNA reads as TGTGCCAGCACCCCATCGGGGGCGTCGAGTTCACCCCTCCACTTT. Translated: CASTPSGASSSPLHF.

This chain joins TRBV2 and TRBJ2-1; 8 bases line up with TRBD1. The V and J ends lost 6 bases and 5 bases, in that order; junction bases with no gene match: 12. The germline V gene has CDR1 SNHLY and CDR2 FYNNEI. The CDR3 runs to 16 residues. The CDR3 reads CASRNRDRQSHNEQFF. For the CDR3, the DNA is TGTGCCAGCAGGAACCGGGACAGGCAATCCCACAATGAGCAGTTCTTC.

The chain combines TRBV6-6 with TRBJ1-2; D unresolved. Looked up from germline, CDR1 is MNHNY and CDR2 is SVGAGI (reference sequence). With 7 bases removed from V and 5 bases from J, the gap between germline ends came to 11 bases. This CDR3 has 12 amino acids. The CDR3 nucleotides read TGTGCCAGCAAAGAGGCGGGATATGGCTACACCTTC. It codes for CASKEAGYGYTF.

This chain connects TRBV2 to TRBJ1-5, with 7 bases aligning to TRBD1. The CDR3 has 15 amino acids. CDR1 SNHLY and CDR2 FYNNEI come from the germline V gene. J lost 6 bases, V lost 5 bases, and 10 bases had no gene match. The CDR3 DNA is TGTGCCAGCAGTAGCTCGACAGGGACTGGTCAGCCCCAGCATTTT. This translates into CASSSSTGTGQPQHF. The full variable domain, rest sourced from reference TRBV2 and TRBJ1-5, is EPEVTQTPSHQVTQMGQEVILRCVPISNHLYFYWYRQILGQKVEFLVSFYNNEISEKSEIFDDQFSVERPDGSNFTLKIRSTKLEDSAMYFCASSSSTGTGQPQHFGDGTRLSIL.

This chain joins TRBV3-1 (or the pseudogene TRBV3-2) and TRBJ2-4; possible D gene TRBD2, 6 bases. From germline, CDR1 is LGHDT and CDR2 YNNKEL (reference sequence). V lost 2 bases to trimming and J lost 3 bases, with 11 bases between them. The CDR3 extends over 15 amino acids. CDR3 nucleotide sequence: TGTGCCAGCAGCCAATTCTCGGGAGTCAAAAACATTCAGTACTTC. This gives the protein CASSQFSGVKNIQYF.

The rearrangement joins TRBV28 to TRBJ2-3, with D unclear. CDR1 is MDHEN, CDR2 SYDVKM, per germline. The CDR3 sequence is 15 residues long. The V gene lost 5 bases and the J gene lost 1 base, with 13 bases spanning the gap. The CDR3 nucleotides read TGTGCCAGCAGTCCCCCTACACCCGGCACAGATACGCAGTATTTT. Translating it yields CASSPPTPGTDTQYF.

CDR3 sequence reads: CASSPRVAGSSYNEQFF. Here the CDR3 DNA reads TGTGCCAGCAGTCCCAGGGTAGCGGGGAGCTCCTACAATGAGCAGTTCTTC. This sequence joins TRBV6-6 and TRBJ2-1, with 8 bases that match TRBD2. V shed 5 bases and J 0 bases; nucleotides not matched to a gene: 9. Germline CDR1 and CDR2: MNHNY and SVGAGI (reference sequence). The CDR3 runs 17 residues.

This sequence joins TRBV11-2 and TRBJ2-1; no reliable D call. Germline values: CDR1 SGHAT, CDR2 FQNNGV. The CDR3 extends over 16 amino acids. Trimming took 0 bases from V and 3 from J, leaving 12 bases between them. DNA for the CDR3: TGTGCCAGCAGCTTAGATATGGCAGTCGTCTACAATGAGCAGTTCTTC. This codes for CASSLDMAVVYNEQFF.

The J gene is TRBJ1-3, the V gene TRBV3-1 (or the pseudogene TRBV3-2); D gene ambiguous. The CDR3 sequence is 12 residues long. The germline V and J ends were trimmed by 4 bases and 1 base, with 2 bases remaining between them. Germline V gene sequence: CDR1 LGHDT, CDR2 YNNKEL (reference sequence). The DNA of the CDR3 is TGTGCCAGCAGCCTATCTGGAAACACCATATATTTT. Its protein is CASSLSGNTIYF.